This T cell receptor (beta chain) stems from a study of blood T cell repertoires in COVID-19 (dated by TCRdb to 2018 to 2021). Context from the whole study: Collaborator samples came from the United States, Italy and Spain and covered acute and convalescent phases of COVID-19. The material from the prospective study consisted of cDNA or gDNA derived from T cells, B-cell-depleted T cells, or PBMCs. Subjects who had been exposed to COVID-19, were actively infected with it, or had recovered from it provided the deeply sampled blood TCRbeta repertoires that made up the dataset. The repertoires were released in a freely available public database intended as a resource for research on the immune response to SARS-CoV-2. Samples came from the ongoing ImmuneRACE study (first 160 participants) plus 1,254 subjects from 6 global collaborators. The sample metadata nearly always contained a de-identified subject ID, COVID-19 status, age in years and sex. Where available, HLA class I and class II types were obtained from metadata supplied by the sample provider rather than from assay-based typing. Findings and caveats that apply to the study as a whole: How much clinical and demographic metadata was included differed by source and by participant, and the metadata was provided uncurated.

The CDR3 numbers 14 residues from cysteine through phenylalanine. CDR3 DNA only is kept here, 42 bases in frame from base 1. CDR1 and CDR2 are read off the germline V gene as MNHNS and SASEGT. At the junction V is shortened by 4 bases and J by 4 bases; bases outside the gene matches: 5. With respect to this clone: The antigen it binds to is not known. The sample holds no much larger clone one base away, and base qualities are not on file.

In the prospective study, participants were about 18 to 100 years old, resided in about 25 geographic areas of the United States, and were enrolled through a virtual design. Cohort assignment in the prospective study relied on participant-reported clinical history from a screening survey and a study questionnaire. ImmuneRACE Cohort 3 recovered participants were defined by two consecutive negative NP/OP PCR tests, healthcare professional clearance, or symptom resolution. In the prospective study, whole blood, serum and a nasopharyngeal or oropharyngeal swab were collected from each participant by mobile phlebotomists. Participants in the prospective study had the option to provide additional blood draws and questionnaires over a 2-month period. Blood samples from the prospective study were shipped frozen or at room temperature prior to DNA extraction. TCRbeta CDR3 regions were amplified from genomic DNA using the immunoSEQ Assay, a bias-controlled multiplex PCR. The study's own analysis went as follows. The number of nucleated cells in each sample was estimated from the amplification of reference gene primers within the assay. To quantify the absolute abundance of each unique TCRbeta CDR3 rearrangement, sequence reads were collapsed and filtered. For each sample, productive Simpson clonality was calculated as the square root of Simpson's diversity index across productive rearrangements. Not all clones reach the TCRdb copy of this immuneACCESS table, which keeps in-frame sequences only. Checked studies attribute under half of the gap to unresolved V genes and leave the rest unexplained. V, J and clone size reflect that table, while D and trimming were determined from the DNA. The sample table shows 300,000 or so clones, and 87% are seen once. Clones ranked in the top ten supply around 5.9% of the sample.

Recombination connected TRBV6-1 to TRBJ2-7; 9 central bases correspond to TRBD1. The specimen was PBMCs or T cells enriched from blood (not recorded which). This TCR came from a woman aged 30 to 39 who had recovered from COVID-19. In nucleotides, the sequence is TGTGCCAGCAGTGGCCGGGACAGGGTGTACGAGCAGTACTTC. Protein translation: CASSGRDRVYEQYF.